A selection of T cell receptor beta chains follows, all from one sample in a study of blood T cell repertoires in COVID-19. Sequencing used immunoSEQ multiplex PCR; TCRdb keeps in-frame clones, though not all of them. This repertoire shows roughly 300,000 clones, 80% to 85% found once; its top ten account for 2.5% to 3%. Sample: peripheral blood. The source is a woman aged 55-70 years with active or convalescent COVID-19. Each CDR3 is given with its conserved first and last residue. Fields, in order: D gene, J gene, V gene, clone size, CDR3 DNA, CDR3 protein. D genes are given only for firm matches. The size field is filled for only some rows; it gives once, few, many or a size class.

>NA|TRBJ2-7|TRBV3-1/TRBV3-2|NA
TGTGCCAGCAGCCAAGCTAGCGTGATTAGGTACTTC
CASSQASVIRYF
>TRBD1|TRBJ1-6|TRBV5-1|NA
TGCGCCAGCAGCTTGGGGCAGGGGGCAATTTCTCCCCTCCACTTT
CASSLGQGAISPLHF
>TRBD1|TRBJ1-1|TRBV27|NA
TGTGCCAGCAGTTTACTACTTCCAGGACAGGGGAACACTGAAGCTTTCTTT
CASSLLLPGQGNTEAFF
>NA|TRBJ1-1|TRBV7-6|NA
TGTGCCAGCAGTCAACACTTGGGGGGGCAGGCGGTGAACACTGAAGCTTTCTTT
CASSQHLGGQAVNTEAFF
>NA|TRBJ2-7|TRBV18|NA
TGTGCCAGCTCACCAGGGGGCCGGTTTGATCAGCAGTACTTC
CASSPGGRFDQQYF
>NA|TRBJ1-1|TRBV10-3|NA
TGTGCCATCAGTGGGACATCTGGCACTGAAGCTTTCTTT
CAISGTSGTEAFF
>NA|TRBJ2-1|TRBV18|once
TGTGCCAGCTCACTCAATGACAATGAGCAGTTCTTC
CASSLNDNEQFF
>TRBD1|TRBJ1-2|TRBV9|NA
TGTGCCAGCAGCGTTCGGACAGGGGATGGCTACACCTTC
CASSVRTGDGYTF
>TRBD2|TRBJ2-3|TRBV12-5|NA
TGTGCTAGTGGTCCTCGGGGGGGCCCACCTTCAGATACGCAGTATTTT
CASGPRGGPPSDTQYF
>TRBD2|TRBJ2-3|TRBV7-2|NA
TGTGCCAGCAGCTTAAACGCAGACGGGGGGTTAGATACGCAGTATTTT
CASSLNADGGLDTQYF
>NA|TRBJ1-2|TRBV7-2|NA
TGTGCCAGCAGCTTAGTCCCGGCGGGAGGCTACACCTTC
CASSLVPAGGYTF
>TRBD1|TRBJ1-4|TRBV4-1|NA
TGCGCCAGCAGCCAGCCGGGACAGGGTGCAACTAATGAAAAACTGTTTTTT
CASSQPGQGATNEKLFF
>NA|TRBJ2-1|TRBV4-3|NA
TGCGCCAGCAGCCAAGATACGAGCGGAGAGCAGTTCTTC
CASSQDTSGEQFF
>NA|TRBJ2-7|TRBV6-2/TRBV6-3|NA
TGTGCCAGCAGTTACGAGAGTTACGAGCAGTACTTC
CASSYESYEQYF
>NA|TRBJ1-1|TRBV27|NA
TGTGCCAGCAGGGGGCTGAAAACTGAAGCTTTCTTT
CASRGLKTEAFF
>TRBD1|TRBJ1-5|TRBV10-3|NA
TGTGCCATCAGTGCGACAGGGGGCAATCAGCCCCAGCATTTT
CAISATGGNQPQHF
>TRBD1|TRBJ2-7|TRBV18|NA
TGTGCCAGCTCAGGGGGACAGAATTACGAGCAGTACTTC
CASSGGQNYEQYF
>TRBD2|TRBJ2-1|TRBV11-2|NA
TGTGCCAGCAGCGTACATACTAGCGGGGGGTACAATGAGCAGTTCTTC
CASSVHTSGGYNEQFF
>NA|TRBJ2-2|TRBV2|once
TGTGCCAGCAGTTCAAGACAGACAACCGGGGAGCTGTTTTTT
CASSSRQTTGELFF
>TRBD2|TRBJ2-3|TRBV4-2|once
TGTGCCACGCATCCTAGCGGGGAATGTGAGGATTTT
CATHPSGECEDF
>TRBD2|TRBJ2-3|TRBV5-4|NA
TGTGCCAGCAGCAAGGGACTAGCGGGGGCCGACACAGATACGCAGTATTTT
CASSKGLAGADTDTQYF
>NA|TRBJ1-4|TRBV5-6|once
TGTGCCAGCAGCTTGGGACAGACAGGTTTTGAAAAACTGTTTTTT
CASSLGQTGFEKLFF
>TRBD2|TRBJ2-1|TRBV7-9|NA
TGTGCCAGCAGCTTAGCCGGGGGGGACGAGCAGTTCTTC
CASSLAGGDEQFF
>NA|TRBJ2-7|TRBV20-1|NA
TGCAGTGCTAGTATCGGCGGAGCGATCTTTCATTCCTACGAGCAGTACTTC
CSASIGGAIFHSYEQYF
>TRBD1|TRBJ1-1|TRBV6-5|NA
TGTGCCAGCAGGGACGGGACAGGGGCGAACACTGAAGCTTTCTTT
CASRDGTGANTEAFF
>NA|TRBJ1-5|TRBV18|NA
TGTGCCAGCTCACCTCAAAGGGGGAGTCAGCCCCAGCATTTT
CASSPQRGSQPQHF
>TRBD1|TRBJ2-1|TRBV6-5|NA
TGTGCCAGCAGTTCACCGCGGACAGGGAGCTACAATGAGCAGTTCTTC
CASSSPRTGSYNEQFF
>NA|TRBJ2-1|TRBV5-1|NA
TGCGCCAGCAGCTGGGAGGCGGGGGAGCAGTTCTTC
CASSWEAGEQFF
>TRBD2|TRBJ2-3|TRBV27|NA
TGTGCCAGCAGCCCACGAACGGGGGGGTTAACAGATACGCAGTATTTT
CASSPRTGGLTDTQYF
>NA|TRBJ1-5|TRBV24-1|few
TGTGCCACCAGTGGCCGGGATAGCAATCAGCCCCAGCATTTT
CATSGRDSNQPQHF
>NA|TRBJ2-7|TRBV3-1/TRBV3-2|few
TGTGCCAGCAGCCTTATAAACGGGGGACTCTACGAGCAGTACTTC
CASSLINGGLYEQYF
>NA|TRBJ1-2|TRBV4-3|NA
TGCGCCAGCAGCCAAGATCCAGAGACAGGAAAGCTCACAAACTATGGCTACACCTTC
CASSQDPETGKLTNYGYTF
>TRBD1|TRBJ1-2|TRBV6-2/TRBV6-3|NA
TGTGCCAGCAGTTACTTGGACAGGGGCCGCTACACCTTC
CASSYLDRGRYTF
>NA|TRBJ1-2|TRBV6-5|NA
TGTGCCAGCAGTTACTCCCCCCGGTCAGGATGGAATGGCTACACCTTC
CASSYSPRSGWNGYTF
>TRBD1|TRBJ2-4|TRBV11-2|few
TGTGCCAGCAGCCCCGGGACAGGGGCGTGGGGGGCGGCCAAAAACATTCAGTACTTC
CASSPGTGAWGAAKNIQYF
>NA|TRBJ1-1|TRBV18|NA
TGTGCCAGCTCACCGGCGGTGAACACTGAAGCTTTCTTT
CASSPAVNTEAFF
>NA|TRBJ2-3|TRBV5-4|NA
TGTGCCAGCAGCTTGGTGGGGGCCTCGCCTTCTAGCACAGATACGCAGTATTTT
CASSLVGASPSSTDTQYF
>NA|TRBJ1-2|TRBV5-1|NA
TGCGCCAGCAGCTTGGAGGAGTCCCCGAAGTGGAGGGGCTACACCTTC
CASSLEESPKWRGYTF
>TRBD1|TRBJ2-7|TRBV27|NA
TGTGCCAGCAGTAACGGGGACAGATCCTACGAGCAGTACTTC
CASSNGDRSYEQYF
>NA|TRBJ1-1|TRBV7-9|few
TGTGCCAGCAGGCCTCAGGCGATCACTGAAGCTTTCTTT
CASRPQAITEAFF
>NA|TRBJ1-1|TRBV3-1/TRBV3-2|NA
TGTGCCAGCAGCCAAGTCGGACAGCCGAACACTGAAGCTTTCTTT
CASSQVGQPNTEAFF
>TRBD1|TRBJ1-2|TRBV10-3|NA
TGTGCCATCAGGGGACAGGCTGTGAACTATGGCTACACCTTC
CAIRGQAVNYGYTF
>NA|TRBJ2-5|TRBV6-2/TRBV6-3|NA
TGTGCCAGCAGTTACTCAAGGGCAGGGTTAGGAGAGACCCAGTACTTC
CASSYSRAGLGETQYF
>TRBD1|TRBJ2-1|TRBV10-3|NA
TGTGCCATCAGGGGACAGGGGAGCTACTCCTACAATGAGCAGTTCTTC
CAIRGQGSYSYNEQFF
>NA|TRBJ2-5|TRBV9|NA
TGTGCCAGCAGCGTAGCGGGAGGGGGCGGAGAGACCCAGTACTTC
CASSVAGGGGETQYF
>NA|TRBJ2-7|TRBV29-1|once
TGCAGCGTTGAAGATGGAGGGGCCCCTAACTACGAGCAGTACTTC
CSVEDGGAPNYEQYF
>TRBD1|TRBJ1-1|TRBV14|NA
TGTGCCAGCAGCCAAGATCTGGGGCGACAGGGGGAAGCTTTCTTT
CASSQDLGRQGEAFF
>NA|TRBJ2-5|TRBV18|NA
TGTGCCAGCTCACCTTCCCGAGAGACCCAGTACTTC
CASSPSRETQYF
>TRBD2|TRBJ2-3|TRBV2|NA
TGTGCCAGCAGCGGACTAGCGGGGGGAACACTAGCCGCAGATACGCAGTATTTT
CASSGLAGGTLAADTQYF
>TRBD1|TRBJ1-3|TRBV19|NA
TGTGCCAGTAGTGGACCTATACGGACAGGGGGAAACACCATATATTTT
CASSGPIRTGGNTIYF
>NA|TRBJ1-5|TRBV7-6|NA
TGTGCCAGCAGCTACCAAGGGGATCAGCCCCAGCATTTT
CASSYQGDQPQHF
>TRBD1|TRBJ1-4|TRBV27|NA
TGTGCCAGCAGTTTCCAAATGGGACAGGTCGGGGAAAAACTGTTTTTT
CASSFQMGQVGEKLFF
>TRBD1|TRBJ1-1|TRBV6-1|NA
TGTGCCAGCAGTGAACCTCAACAGGGGCCGCCCGGTGCCACTGAAGCTTTCTTT
CASSEPQQGPPGATEAFF
>NA|TRBJ2-7|TRBV29-1|NA
TGCAGCGTTGAAGCGTCGGAGACCTACGAGCAGTACTTC
CSVEASETYEQYF
>NA|TRBJ1-2|TRBV6-2/TRBV6-3|few
TGTGCCAGCAGCCGACACCAATCCCTCTATGGCTACACCTTC
CASSRHQSLYGYTF
>NA|TRBJ2-3|TRBV7-2|NA
TGTGCCAGCGATCAGACGGGGTCCGGCACAGATACGCAGTATTTT
CASDQTGSGTDTQYF